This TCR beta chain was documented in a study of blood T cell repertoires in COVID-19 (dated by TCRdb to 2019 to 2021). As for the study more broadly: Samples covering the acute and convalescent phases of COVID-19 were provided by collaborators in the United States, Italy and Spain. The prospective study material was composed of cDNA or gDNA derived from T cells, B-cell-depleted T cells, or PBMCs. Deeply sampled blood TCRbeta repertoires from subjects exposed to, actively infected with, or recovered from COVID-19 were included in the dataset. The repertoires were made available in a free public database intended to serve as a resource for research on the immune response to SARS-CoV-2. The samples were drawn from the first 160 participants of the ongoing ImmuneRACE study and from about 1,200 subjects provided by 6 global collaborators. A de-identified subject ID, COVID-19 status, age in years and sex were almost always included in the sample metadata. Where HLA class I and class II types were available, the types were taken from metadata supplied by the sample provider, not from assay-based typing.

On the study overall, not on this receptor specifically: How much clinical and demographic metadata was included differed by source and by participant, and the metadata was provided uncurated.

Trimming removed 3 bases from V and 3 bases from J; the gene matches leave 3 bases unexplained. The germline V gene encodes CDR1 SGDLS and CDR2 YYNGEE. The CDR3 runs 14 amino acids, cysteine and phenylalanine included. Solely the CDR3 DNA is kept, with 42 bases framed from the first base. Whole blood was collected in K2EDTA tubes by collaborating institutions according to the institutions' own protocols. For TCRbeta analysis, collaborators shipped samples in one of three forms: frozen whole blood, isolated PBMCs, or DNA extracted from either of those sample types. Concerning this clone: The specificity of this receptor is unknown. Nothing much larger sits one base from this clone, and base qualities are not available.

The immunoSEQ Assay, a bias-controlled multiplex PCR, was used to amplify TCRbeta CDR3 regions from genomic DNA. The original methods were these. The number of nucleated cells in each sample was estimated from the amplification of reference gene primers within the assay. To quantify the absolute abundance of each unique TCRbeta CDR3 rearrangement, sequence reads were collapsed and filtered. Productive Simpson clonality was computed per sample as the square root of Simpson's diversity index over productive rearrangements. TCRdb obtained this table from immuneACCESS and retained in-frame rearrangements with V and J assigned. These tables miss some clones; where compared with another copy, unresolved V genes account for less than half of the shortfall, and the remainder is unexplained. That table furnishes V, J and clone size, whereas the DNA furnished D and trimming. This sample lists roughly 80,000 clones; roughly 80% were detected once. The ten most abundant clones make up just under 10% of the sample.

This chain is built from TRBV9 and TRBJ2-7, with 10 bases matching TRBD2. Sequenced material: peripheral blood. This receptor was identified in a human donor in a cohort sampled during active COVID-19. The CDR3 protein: CASSAGLAVYEQYF. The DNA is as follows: TGTGCCAGCAGCGCCGGACTAGCGGTCTACGAGCAGTACTTC.